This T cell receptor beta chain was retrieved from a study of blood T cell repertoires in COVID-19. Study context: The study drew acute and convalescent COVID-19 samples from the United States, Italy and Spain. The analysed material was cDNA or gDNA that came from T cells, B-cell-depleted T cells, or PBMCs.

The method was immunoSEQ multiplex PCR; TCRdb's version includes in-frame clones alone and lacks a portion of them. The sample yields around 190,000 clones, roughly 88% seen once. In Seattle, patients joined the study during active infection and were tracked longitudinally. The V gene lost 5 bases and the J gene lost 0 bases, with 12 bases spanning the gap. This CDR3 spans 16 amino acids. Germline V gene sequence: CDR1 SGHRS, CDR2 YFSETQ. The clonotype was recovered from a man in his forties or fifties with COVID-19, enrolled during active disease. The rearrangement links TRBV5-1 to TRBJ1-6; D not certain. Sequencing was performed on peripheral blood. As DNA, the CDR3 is TGCGCCAGCAGAAGGATACAGAGCTCCTATAATTCACCCCTCCACTTT. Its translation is CASRRIQSSYNSPLHF.